Here is one T cell receptor (beta chain) with its context. Profiling relied on immunoSEQ multiplex PCR, and the TCRdb table lists in-frame clones only, not all of them. The data show approximately 120,000 clones, with roughly 86% seen just once and 18% held by the top ten. This specimen comes from a study of blood T cell repertoires in COVID-19. Sequencing was done on a sample of peripheral blood. The TCR was taken from a woman aged 50 to 60 who had recovered from COVID-19.

The CDR3 sequence is CASSPRTGGGYGYTF. In DNA, the CDR3 is TGTGCCAGCAGTCCCCGGACAGGGGGCGGGTATGGCTACACCTTC. This chain links TRBV28 with TRBJ1-2; 11 nucleotides line up with TRBD1. Germline V gene lookup returns CDR1 MDHEN and CDR2 SYDVKM. The CDR3 has 15 residues. The ends lost 5 bases at V and 5 bases at J; junction bases unmatched: 7.